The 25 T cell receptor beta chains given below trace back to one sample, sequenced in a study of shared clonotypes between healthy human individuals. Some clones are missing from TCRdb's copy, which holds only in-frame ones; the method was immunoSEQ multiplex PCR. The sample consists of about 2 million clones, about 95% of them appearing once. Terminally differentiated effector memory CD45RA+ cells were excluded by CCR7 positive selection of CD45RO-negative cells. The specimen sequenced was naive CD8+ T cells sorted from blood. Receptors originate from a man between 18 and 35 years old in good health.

This chain's CDR3 is CASSQAVGYEPDLNQPQHF. CDR3 DNA: TGCGCCAGCAGCCAAGCCGTGGGCTATGAACCTGACCTCAATCAGCCCCAGCATTTT. The chain combines TRBV4-1 with TRBJ1-5; no clear D gene. The V gene's germline CDR1 is MGHRA and CDR2 YSYEKL. The CDR3 spans 19 residues. V was trimmed by 1 base and J by 3 bases, leaving 22 bases between them.

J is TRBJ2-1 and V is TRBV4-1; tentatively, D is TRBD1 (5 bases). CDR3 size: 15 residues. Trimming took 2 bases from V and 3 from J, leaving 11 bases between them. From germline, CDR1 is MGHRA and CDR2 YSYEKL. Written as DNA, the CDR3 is TGCGCCAGCAGCCAACGACAGTTTGGCTACAATGAGCAGTTCTTC. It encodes CASSQRQFGYNEQFF.

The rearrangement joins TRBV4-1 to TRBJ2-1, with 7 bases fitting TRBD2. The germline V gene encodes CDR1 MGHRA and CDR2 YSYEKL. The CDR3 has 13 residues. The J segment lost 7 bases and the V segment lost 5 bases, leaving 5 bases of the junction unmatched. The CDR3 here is CASSAGRANEQFF. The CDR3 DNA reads TGCGCCAGCAGCGCTGGGAGGGCAAATGAGCAGTTCTTC.

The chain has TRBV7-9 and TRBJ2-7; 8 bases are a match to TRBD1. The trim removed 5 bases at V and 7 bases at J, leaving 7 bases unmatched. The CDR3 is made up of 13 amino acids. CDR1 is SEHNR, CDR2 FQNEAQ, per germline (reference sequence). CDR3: CASSQDRDEEQYF. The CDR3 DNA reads TGTGCCAGCAGCCAGGACAGGGATGAAGAGCAGTACTTC.

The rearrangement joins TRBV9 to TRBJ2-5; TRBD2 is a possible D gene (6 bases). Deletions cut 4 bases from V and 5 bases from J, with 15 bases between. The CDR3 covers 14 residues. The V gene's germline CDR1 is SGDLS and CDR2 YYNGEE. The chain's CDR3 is CASSPSGVFETQYF. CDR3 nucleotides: TGTGCCAGCAGCCCCTCGGGGGTCTTCGAGACCCAGTACTTC.

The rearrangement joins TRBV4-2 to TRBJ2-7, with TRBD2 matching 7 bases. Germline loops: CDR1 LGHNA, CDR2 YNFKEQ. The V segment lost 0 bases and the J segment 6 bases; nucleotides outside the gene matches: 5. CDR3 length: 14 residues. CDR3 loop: CASSQDSSSGEQYF. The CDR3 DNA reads TGTGCCAGCAGCCAAGATTCCTCTAGCGGCGAGCAGTACTTC.

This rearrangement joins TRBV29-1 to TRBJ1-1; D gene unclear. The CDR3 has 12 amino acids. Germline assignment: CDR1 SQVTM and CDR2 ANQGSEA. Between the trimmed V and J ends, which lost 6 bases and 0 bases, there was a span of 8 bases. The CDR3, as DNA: TGCAGCGTGGCCCCCGTGAACACTGAAGCTTTCTTT. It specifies CSVAPVNTEAFF.

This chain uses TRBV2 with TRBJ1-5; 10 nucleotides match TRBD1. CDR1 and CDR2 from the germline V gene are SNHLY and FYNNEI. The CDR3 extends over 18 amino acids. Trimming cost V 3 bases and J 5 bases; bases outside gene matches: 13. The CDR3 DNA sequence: TGTGCCAGCAGTGACGAAGGGACAGGGGTTTTAGGGTATCAGCCCCAGCATTTT. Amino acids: CASSDEGTGVLGYQPQHF.

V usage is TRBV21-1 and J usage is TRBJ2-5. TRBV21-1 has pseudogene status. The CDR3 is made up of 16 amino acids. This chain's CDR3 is CASLNKGREHQETQYF. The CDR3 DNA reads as TGTGCCAGCCTAAACAAGGGCAGAGAGCACCAAGAGACCCAGTACTTC.

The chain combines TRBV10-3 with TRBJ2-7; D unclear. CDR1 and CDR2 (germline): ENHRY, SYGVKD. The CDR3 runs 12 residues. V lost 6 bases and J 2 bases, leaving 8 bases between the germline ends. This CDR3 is CAISVDPYEQYF. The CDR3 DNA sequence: TGTGCCATCAGCGTGGACCCCTACGAGCAGTACTTC.

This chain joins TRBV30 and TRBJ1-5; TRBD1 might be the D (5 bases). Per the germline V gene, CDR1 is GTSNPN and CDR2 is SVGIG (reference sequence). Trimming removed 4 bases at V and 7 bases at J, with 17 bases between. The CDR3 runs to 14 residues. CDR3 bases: TGTGCCTGGAATAGCCAGGGTCTAGGGCAGCCCCAGCATTTT. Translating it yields CAWNSQGLGQPQHF.

The CDR3 nucleotides are TGCGCCAGCAGCTATGACAGCGACTCCTACGAGCAGTACTTC. Translation: CASSYDSDSYEQYF. V usage is TRBV5-1 and J usage is TRBJ2-7; D possibly corresponds to TRBD1 (5 bases). Germline-derived CDR1 and CDR2 are SGHRS and YFSETQ. The CDR3 totals 14 residues. The ends were cut back, 3 bases at V and 0 bases at J, with 10 bases in the middle.

In DNA, the CDR3 is TGTGCCAGCAGCCATCTCCAGGGGGCGACCTATAATTCACCCCTCCACTTT. This encodes CASSHLQGATYNSPLHF. V gene TRBV14 combines with J gene TRBJ1-6; 8 nucleotides match TRBD1. Germline values: CDR1 SGHDN, CDR2 FVKESK. Trimming at V came to 3 bases and at J to 2 bases, leaving 6 bases not matched to a gene. This CDR3 has 17 residues.

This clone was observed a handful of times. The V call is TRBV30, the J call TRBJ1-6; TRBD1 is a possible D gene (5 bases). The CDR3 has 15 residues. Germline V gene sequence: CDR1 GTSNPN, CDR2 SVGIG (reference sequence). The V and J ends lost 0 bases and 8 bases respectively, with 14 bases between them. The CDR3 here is CAWSVLDSGDSPLHF. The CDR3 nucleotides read TGTGCCTGGAGTGTACTAGACAGTGGCGATTCACCCCTCCACTTT.

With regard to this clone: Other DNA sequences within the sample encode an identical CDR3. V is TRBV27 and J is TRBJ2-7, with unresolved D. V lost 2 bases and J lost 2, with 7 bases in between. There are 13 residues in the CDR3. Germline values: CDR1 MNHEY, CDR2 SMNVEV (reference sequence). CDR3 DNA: TGTGCCAGCAGTTTAGACATCGCCTACGAGCAGTACTTC. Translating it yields CASSLDIAYEQYF.

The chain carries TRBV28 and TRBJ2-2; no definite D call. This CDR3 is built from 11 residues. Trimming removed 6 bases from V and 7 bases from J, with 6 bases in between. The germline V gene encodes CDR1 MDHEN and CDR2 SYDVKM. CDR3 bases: TGTGCCAGCAGGTACCACGGGGAGCTGTTTTTT. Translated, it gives CASRYHGELFF.

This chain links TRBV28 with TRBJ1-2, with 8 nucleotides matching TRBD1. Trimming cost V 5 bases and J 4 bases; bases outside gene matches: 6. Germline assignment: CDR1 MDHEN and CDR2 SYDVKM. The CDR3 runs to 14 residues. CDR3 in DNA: TGTGCCAGCAGTCTACAGGGGGATAGCTATGGCTACACCTTC. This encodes CASSLQGDSYGYTF.

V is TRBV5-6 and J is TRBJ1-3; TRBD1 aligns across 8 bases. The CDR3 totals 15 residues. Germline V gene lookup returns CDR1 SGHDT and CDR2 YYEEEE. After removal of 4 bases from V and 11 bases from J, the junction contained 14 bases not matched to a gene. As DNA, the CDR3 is TGTGCCAGCAGCCCCGGGACAGGACCGTTGGCGCCCATATATTTT. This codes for CASSPGTGPLAPIYF.

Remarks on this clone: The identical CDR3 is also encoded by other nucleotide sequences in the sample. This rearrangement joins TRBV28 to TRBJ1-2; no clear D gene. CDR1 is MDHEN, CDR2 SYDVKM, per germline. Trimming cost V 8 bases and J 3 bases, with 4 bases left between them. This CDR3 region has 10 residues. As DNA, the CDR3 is TGTGCCAGCGGAGACTATGGCTACACCTTC. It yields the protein CASGDYGYTF.

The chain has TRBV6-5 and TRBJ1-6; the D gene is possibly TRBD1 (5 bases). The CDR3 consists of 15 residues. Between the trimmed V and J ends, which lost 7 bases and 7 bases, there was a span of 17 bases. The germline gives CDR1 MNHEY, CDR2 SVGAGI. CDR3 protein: CASTTSSGMNSPLHF. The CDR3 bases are TGTGCCAGCACCACCTCGTCAGGGATGAATTCACCCCTCCACTTT.

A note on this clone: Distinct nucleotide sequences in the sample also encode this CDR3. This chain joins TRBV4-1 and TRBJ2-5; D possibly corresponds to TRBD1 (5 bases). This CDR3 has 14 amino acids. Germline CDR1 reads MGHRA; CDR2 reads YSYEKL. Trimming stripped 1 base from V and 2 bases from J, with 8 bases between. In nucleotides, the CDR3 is TGCGCCAGCAGCCAAGGACAGTTTCAAGAGACCCAGTACTTC. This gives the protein CASSQGQFQETQYF.

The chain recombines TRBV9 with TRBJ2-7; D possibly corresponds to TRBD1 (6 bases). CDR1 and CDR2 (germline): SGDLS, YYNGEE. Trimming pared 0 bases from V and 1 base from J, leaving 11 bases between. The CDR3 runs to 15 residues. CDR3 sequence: CASSVEQGESYEQYF. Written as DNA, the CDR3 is TGTGCCAGCAGCGTAGAACAGGGTGAGTCCTACGAGCAGTACTTC.

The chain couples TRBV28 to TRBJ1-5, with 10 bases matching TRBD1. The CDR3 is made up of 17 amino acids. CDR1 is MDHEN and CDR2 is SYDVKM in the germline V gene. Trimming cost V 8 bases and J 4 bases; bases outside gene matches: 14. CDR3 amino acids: CASLGTGVDFWNQPQHF. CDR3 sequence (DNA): TGTGCCAGCCTCGGGACAGGGGTTGACTTTTGGAATCAGCCCCAGCATTTT.

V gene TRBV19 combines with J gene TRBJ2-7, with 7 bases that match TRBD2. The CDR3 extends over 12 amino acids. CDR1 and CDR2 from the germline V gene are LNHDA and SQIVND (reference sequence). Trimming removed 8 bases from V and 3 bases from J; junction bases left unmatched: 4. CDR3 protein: CASYGGGYEQYF. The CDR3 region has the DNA TGTGCCAGTTACGGCGGGGGCTACGAGCAGTACTTC.

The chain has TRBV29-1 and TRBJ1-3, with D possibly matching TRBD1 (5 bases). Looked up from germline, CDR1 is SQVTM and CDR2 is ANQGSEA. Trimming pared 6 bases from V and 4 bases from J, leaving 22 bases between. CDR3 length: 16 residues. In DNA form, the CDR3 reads TGCAGCGTCCCCTCGCGGGGTGGGGCGCCCGGAAACACCATATATTTT. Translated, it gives CSVPSRGGAPGNTIYF.